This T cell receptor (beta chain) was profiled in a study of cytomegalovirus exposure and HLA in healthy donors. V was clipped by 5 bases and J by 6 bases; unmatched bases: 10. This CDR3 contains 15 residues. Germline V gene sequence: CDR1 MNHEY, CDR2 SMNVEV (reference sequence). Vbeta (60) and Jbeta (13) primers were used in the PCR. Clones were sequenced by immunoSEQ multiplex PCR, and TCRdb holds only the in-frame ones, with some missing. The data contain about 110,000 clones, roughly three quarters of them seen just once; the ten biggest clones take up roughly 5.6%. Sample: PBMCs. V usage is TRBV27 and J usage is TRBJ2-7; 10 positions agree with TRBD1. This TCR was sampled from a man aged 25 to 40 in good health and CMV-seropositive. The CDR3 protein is CASSPRQGATSEQYF. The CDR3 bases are TGTGCCAGCAGTCCAAGACAGGGGGCGACGTCCGAGCAGTACTTC.